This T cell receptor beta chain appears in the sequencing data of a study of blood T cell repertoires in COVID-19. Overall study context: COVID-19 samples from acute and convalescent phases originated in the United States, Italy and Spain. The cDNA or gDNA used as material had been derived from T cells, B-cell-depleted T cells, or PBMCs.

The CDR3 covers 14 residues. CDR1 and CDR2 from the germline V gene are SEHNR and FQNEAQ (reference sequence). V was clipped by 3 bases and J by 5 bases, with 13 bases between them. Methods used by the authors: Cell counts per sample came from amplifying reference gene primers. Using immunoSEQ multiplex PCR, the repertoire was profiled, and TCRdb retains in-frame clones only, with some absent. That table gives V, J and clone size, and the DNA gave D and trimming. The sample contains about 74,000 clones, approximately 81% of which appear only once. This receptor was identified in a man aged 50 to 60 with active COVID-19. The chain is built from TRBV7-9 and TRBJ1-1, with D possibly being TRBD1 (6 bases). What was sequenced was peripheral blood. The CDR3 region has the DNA TGTGCCAGCAGCTTTGATCAGGGGCGGACTGAAGCTTTCTTT. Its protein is CASSFDQGRTEAFF.